Shown below are 2 T cell receptor beta chains from a single sample sequenced in a study of T cell responses to AZD1222 COVID-19 vaccine. Clones were read by immunoSEQ multiplex PCR, and TCRdb kept only the in-frame ones, dropping some. The table records about 150,000 clones, about 88% of them present only once. Sequencing was performed on peripheral blood, taken on day 0 of AZD1222 vaccination. These receptors were taken from an adult in good health.

The chain is built from TRBV7-8 and TRBJ2-6, with 10 bases lining up with TRBD1. The trim removed 5 bases at V and 2 bases at J, leaving 12 bases unmatched. This CDR3 contains 19 residues. Germline assignment: CDR1 SGHVS and CDR2 FQNEAQ. The CDR3, as DNA: TGTGCCAGCAGCCGACGCGCCGGGACAGGGGTCACTGGGGCCAACGTCCTGACTTTC. Amino acids: CASSRRAGTGVTGANVLTF.

The chain couples TRBV10-2 to TRBJ1-2; D might be TRBD1 (5 bases). V lost 6 bases and J 2 bases, leaving 22 bases between the germline ends. This CDR3 spans 17 amino acids. From germline, CDR1 is WSHSY and CDR2 SAAADI. This CDR3 reads CASRDRGDPRGNYGYTF. CDR3 DNA sequence: TGCGCCAGCAGGGACCGGGGCGATCCCCGCGGAAACTATGGCTACACCTTC.